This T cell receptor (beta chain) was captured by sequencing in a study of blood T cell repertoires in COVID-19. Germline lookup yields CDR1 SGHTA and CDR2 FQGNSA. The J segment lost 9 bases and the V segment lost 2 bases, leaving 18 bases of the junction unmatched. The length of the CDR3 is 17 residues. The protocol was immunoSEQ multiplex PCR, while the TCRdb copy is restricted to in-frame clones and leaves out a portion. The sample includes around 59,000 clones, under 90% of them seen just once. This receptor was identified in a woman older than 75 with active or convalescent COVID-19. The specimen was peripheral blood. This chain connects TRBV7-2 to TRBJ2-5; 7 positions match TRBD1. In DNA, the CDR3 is TGTGCCAGCAGCTTAAGTTCTCCGAAAGAGGGGGCCGGGGCCCAGTACTTC. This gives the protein CASSLSSPKEGAGAQYF.